This TCR beta chain was sequenced for a study of T-cell memory formation after mild COVID-19. Study conclusions and caveats: Memory from before infection featured some responding clones, which suggests cross-reactive memory joined.

Details on this clonotype: Its antigen remains unidentified.

TCRdb called the 5' RACE reads again in MiXCR, with one record for every CDR3 protein. The repertoire holds some 320,000 distinct CDR3 sequences, with more than 15% as singletons. This CDR3 has 16 amino acids. Trimming removed 3 bases at V and 5 bases at J, with 18 bases between. The sample consisted of PBMCs or a T cell subset sorted from them (not recorded which). The sequence was collected from a man aged 18 to 30 who had mild COVID-19 (a few samples of this study predate the infection). Cell type and time point are not known. The J gene is TRBJ2-3, the V gene TRBV12-3 or TRBV12-4; D tentatively fits TRBD1 or TRBD2 (6 bases each). CDR3 in DNA: TGTGCCAGCAGTTTTAGGTCGGGGGCGCGTCGAGATACGCAGTATTTT. Its translation: CASSFRSGARRDTQYF.